Listed here are 26 T cell receptor beta chains from one sample, sequenced in a study of T cell responses to AZD1222 COVID-19 vaccine (dated by TCRdb to about 2021). Read against the paper, the sample's time point label means: baseline before first vaccination. This sample's treatment or condition label indicates: meningococcal conjugate vaccine given as trial control. To prepare the library, the immunoSEQ multiplex PCR assay was applied. Here the immuneACCESS table is served through TCRdb, limited to in-frame sequences with V and J called. Missing clones are a known gap in these copies; in checked studies unresolved V genes cover under half, and the rest lacks a known reason. This sample holds roughly 140,000 clones; about 81% were observed only once. Clones ranked in the top ten supply 4.1% of the sample. The sample was peripheral blood, taken on day 0 of MenACWY control vaccination. These receptors were collected from an adult in good health.

In its sample, this clone was seen a few times. The rearrangement links TRBV9 to TRBJ2-3, with 10 nucleotides matching TRBD1. The CDR3 extends over 18 amino acids. V lost 0 bases, J lost 2 bases, and 9 bases stayed unmatched. From germline, CDR1 is SGDLS and CDR2 YYNGEE. The DNA of the CDR3 is TGTGCCAGCAGCGTAGGACTCTTGGGACAGGGGCCCACAGATACGCAGTATTTT. Translated: CASSVGLLGQGPTDTQYF. Complete variable domain (other parts from reference TRBV9 and TRBJ2-3): DSGVTQTPKHLITATGQRVTLRCSPRSGDLSVYWYQQSLDQGLQFLIQYYNGEERAKGNILERFSAQQFPDLHSELNLSSLELGDSALYFCASSVGLLGQGPTDTQYFGPGTRLTVL.

This clone was detected only a few times. The chain carries TRBV5-4 and TRBJ2-3, with D unclear. The germline V gene has CDR1 SGHNT and CDR2 YYREEE (reference sequence). V shed 5 bases and J shed 2 bases, with 15 bases lying between them. The CDR3 runs 15 residues. The CDR3 coding sequence is TGTGCCAGCAGGTCCGAGTTAGGGCTCACAGATACGCAGTATTTT. This sequence encodes CASRSELGLTDTQYF.

The chain combines TRBV10-1 with TRBJ1-5; D remains ambiguous. Per germline, CDR1 WNHNN and CDR2 SYGVQD (reference sequence). With 4 bases removed from V and 3 bases from J, the gap between germline ends came to 16 bases. This CDR3 spans 16 amino acids. The CDR3 bases are TGCGCCAGCAGTGCCCGCCCAGACACGATCAATCAGCCCCAGCATTTT. This sequence encodes CASSARPDTINQPQHF.

This chain links TRBV19 with TRBJ2-4; D is undetermined. The CDR3 is 11 residues long. The germline V gene has CDR1 LNHDA and CDR2 SQIVND (reference sequence). Trimming took off 2 bases at V and 6 bases at J, with 2 bases between the two ends. The CDR3 reads CASSIRNIQYF. The CDR3 coding sequence is TGTGCCAGTAGTATAAGAAACATTCAGTACTTC.

The V and J genes are TRBV2 and TRBJ2-1, with D perhaps matching TRBD2 (6 bases). The CDR3 sequence is 14 residues long. Between the trimmed V and J ends, which lost 3 bases and 10 bases, there was a span of 16 bases. Germline V gene data show CDR1 as SNHLY and CDR2 as FYNNEI. The CDR3 loop is CASSDREASGEQFF. The CDR3 DNA reads TGTGCCAGCAGTGACAGGGAGGCATCGGGGGAGCAGTTCTTC.

A few counts support this clone. One end of the junction varies from germline; a read error may be responsible. The chain uses TRBV19 and TRBJ1-5, with TRBD1 identical over 12 bases. Germline loops: CDR1 LNHDA, CDR2 SQIVND (reference sequence). The CDR3 is 13 residues long. Here the CDR3 DNA reads TGTGCCAGTAGTATATACTGGGACAGGGGGCCAGAATTT. Amino acid sequence: CASSIYWDRGPEF.

The chain carries TRBV28 and TRBJ2-6; 9 bases map to TRBD1. There are 19 residues in the CDR3. The V gene end was trimmed by 1 base and the J gene end by 2 bases; junction bases not matched to a gene: 9. Per the germline V gene, CDR1 is MDHEN and CDR2 is SYDVKM. The CDR3 loop reads CASSLSGDRALPGANVLTF. The CDR3, as DNA: TGTGCCAGCAGTTTATCGGGGGACAGGGCTCTCCCTGGGGCCAACGTCCTGACTTTC. The full variable domain, rest sourced from reference TRBV28 and TRBJ2-6, is DVKVTQSSRYLVKRTGEKVFLECVQDMDHENMFWYRQDPGLGLRLIYFSYDVKMKEKGDIPEGYSVSREKKERFSLILESASTNQTSMYLCASSLSGDRALPGANVLTFGAGSRLTVL.

This sequence joins TRBV7-9 and TRBJ1-4, with a tentative D call TRBD1 (6 bases). This CDR3 region has 16 residues. Germline-derived CDR1 and CDR2 are SEHNR and FQNEAQ (reference sequence). The germline V and J ends were trimmed by 5 bases and 5 bases, with 18 bases remaining between them. The CDR3 coding sequence is TGTGCCAGCAGCCCCAACCCGTGGACAGAGAATGAAAAACTGTTTTTT. Protein product: CASSPNPWTENEKLFF.

The genes are TRBV6-5 and TRBJ2-2, with TRBD2 identical over 7 bases. The CDR3 is 12 amino acids. Germline V lookup: CDR1 MNHEY, CDR2 SVGAGI. The trim removed 7 bases at V and 7 bases at J, leaving 3 bases unmatched. The CDR3: CASTRTSGELFF. The CDR3 region has the DNA TGTGCCAGCACCAGGACTAGCGGGGAGCTGTTTTTT.

This clone was picked up one time. V and J are TRBV5-1 and TRBJ2-1; TRBD2 matches at 8 bases. The ends lost 1 base at V and 4 bases at J; junction bases unmatched: 4. This CDR3 comprises 15 residues. Germline lookup yields CDR1 SGHRS and CDR2 YFSETQ. For the CDR3, the DNA is TGCGCCAGCAGCTTGCTAGCGGGCTCTTACAATGAGCAGTTCTTC. Encoded protein: CASSLLAGSYNEQFF.

This clone was seen more than once but under ten times. The chain is built from TRBV5-1 and TRBJ1-3, with D possibly being TRBD1 (6 bases). This CDR3 has 16 amino acids. Germline V gene lookup returns CDR1 SGHRS and CDR2 YFSETQ. V was trimmed by 0 bases and J by 0 bases, leaving 10 bases between them. CDR3 in DNA: TGCGCCAGCAGCTTGGCCCAGGGGACCTCTGGAAACACCATATATTTT. Translation: CASSLAQGTSGNTIYF.

The J gene is TRBJ1-4, the V gene TRBV5-1, with D tentatively TRBD1 (6 bases). Trimming took off 4 bases at V and 4 bases at J, with 14 bases between the two ends. This CDR3 is 15 amino acids long. Germline CDR1 reads SGHRS; CDR2 reads YFSETQ. CDR3 in DNA: TGCGCCAGCAGCGAGGGGGGAGGTCTTAATGAAAAACTGTTTTTT. This gives the protein CASSEGGGLNEKLFF.

The chain has TRBV14 and TRBJ1-1; a possible D gene is TRBD1 (5 bases). This CDR3 region has 14 residues. The germline V and J ends were trimmed by 4 bases and 4 bases, with 13 bases remaining between them. Per the germline V gene, CDR1 is SGHDN and CDR2 is FVKESK. CDR3 in amino acids: CASSPLEGRTEAFF. CDR3 nucleotide sequence: TGTGCCAGCAGCCCCCTTGAGGGACGCACTGAAGCTTTCTTT.

This chain links TRBV6-5 with TRBJ1-4; TRBD1 is a possible D gene (5 bases). In germline, CDR1 is MNHEY, CDR2 SVGAGI. The V gene lost 10 bases and the J gene lost 8 bases, with 17 bases spanning the gap. The CDR3 consists of 13 residues. The CDR3 nucleotides read TGTGCCACCAAGTCAGGGTGGGAGGAAAAACTGTTTTTT. This sequence encodes CATKSGWEEKLFF.

This chain joins TRBV5-8 and TRBJ1-6, with D possibly matching TRBD1 (6 bases). Trimming took 4 bases from V and 7 from J, leaving 12 bases between them. CDR1 SGHTS and CDR2 YDEGEE come from the germline V gene. This CDR3 region has 14 residues. CDR3 coding DNA: TGTGCCAGCAGCCCCTGGACAGAGAATTCACCCCTCCACTTT. As protein: CASSPWTENSPLHF.

The J gene is TRBJ2-3, the V gene TRBV14; 13 bases agree with TRBD2. Germline V gives CDR1 SGHDN, CDR2 FVKESK. V shed 3 bases, J shed 5 bases, and the junction held 8 bases outside the gene matches. This CDR3 is 17 amino acids long. CDR3 loop: CASSQRTSGGAKDTQYF. In nucleotides, the CDR3 is TGTGCCAGCAGCCAGCGAACTAGCGGGGGGGCGAAAGATACGCAGTATTTT.

The V and J genes are TRBV5-1 and TRBJ2-1; D possibly corresponds to TRBD2 (5 bases). V gave up 6 bases and J gave up 0 bases, with 19 bases separating them. Per germline, CDR1 SGHRS and CDR2 YFSETQ. The CDR3 is 17 amino acids. The CDR3 coding sequence is TGCGCCAGCACCGAGGGTACACTCTCGAGCTCCTACAATGAGCAGTTCTTC. The encoded protein is CASTEGTLSSSYNEQFF.

The chain combines TRBV7-9 with TRBJ2-7; D is unclear. The V end lost 5 bases, the J end lost 2 bases, and 19 bases lay between the germline ends. This CDR3 spans 16 amino acids. Germline loops: CDR1 SEHNR, CDR2 FQNEAQ (reference sequence). The CDR3 sequence is CASSHPTGLITYEQYF. The CDR3 DNA follows: TGTGCCAGCAGCCATCCGACCGGCCTAATTACCTACGAGCAGTACTTC.

This clone came up a few times. This chain joins TRBV30 and TRBJ2-7; D unclear. Germline loops: CDR1 GTSNPN, CDR2 SVGIG (reference sequence). The V end was cut by 4 bases, the J end by 4 bases, with 17 bases between. CDR3 length: 14 amino acids. This CDR3 is CAWKDSLPLYEQYV. CDR3 bases: TGTGCCTGGAAAGATTCCCTACCTCTATACGAGCAGTACGTC.

The count of this clone is one. The genes are TRBV10-2 and TRBJ1-2; D is possibly TRBD1 (6 bases). Trimming shortened V by 0 bases and J by 9 bases, and 17 bases separated the two germline ends. This CDR3 contains 15 residues. Germline V gives CDR1 WSHSY, CDR2 SAAADI. The CDR3: CASSESQNRVSRYTF. DNA of the CDR3: TGCGCCAGCAGTGAGTCGCAGAACAGGGTATCCCGCTACACCTTC.

This rearrangement joins TRBV29-1 to TRBJ2-3; 8 nucleotides match TRBD2. The V segment lost 4 bases and the J segment 1 base; nucleotides outside the gene matches: 7. CDR3 length equals 15 residues. Germline V gene data show CDR1 as SQVTM and CDR2 as ANQGSEA. CDR3 nucleotide sequence: TGCAGCGTTGTAAGCTGGCGGGGGGGCACAGATACGCAGTATTTT. Its protein is CSVVSWRGGTDTQYF.

V is TRBV11-2 and J is TRBJ2-2, with TRBD2 as a possible D gene (5 bases). The CDR3 runs 15 residues. The V end was cut by 3 bases, the J end by 0 bases, with 8 bases between. Germline CDR1 SGHAT, CDR2 FQNNGV. The CDR3, as DNA: TGTGCCAGCAGCTTCAGCGGAACGAACACCGGGGAGCTGTTTTTT. As protein: CASSFSGTNTGELFF.

The chain is built from TRBV9 and TRBJ1-6, with a weak D call TRBD1 (5 bases). Trimming took 0 bases from V and 8 from J, leaving 12 bases between them. This CDR3 contains 15 residues. CDR1 is SGDLS, CDR2 YYNGEE, per germline. The DNA for the CDR3 is TGTGCCAGCAGCGTAGACCCGGGGCTGGATTCACCCCTCCACTTT. Its translation is CASSVDPGLDSPLHF.

The chain joins TRBV27 to TRBJ2-3; a possible D gene is TRBD2 (7 bases). The ends were cut back, 1 base at V and 3 bases at J, with 11 bases in the middle. Germline CDR1 is MNHEY and CDR2 is SMNVEV (reference sequence). The CDR3 spans 15 residues. CDR3 sequence: CASSLYGRGTDTQYF. The CDR3 DNA follows: TGTGCCAGCAGTTTATATGGGAGGGGGACAGATACGCAGTATTTT.

V usage is TRBV18 and J usage is TRBJ1-5, with TRBD1 matching 7 bases. The CDR3 length is 15 residues. Germline V gives CDR1 KGHSH, CDR2 LQKENI. Trimming removed 0 bases from V and 4 bases from J; junction bases left unmatched: 3. CDR3 sequence reads: CASSPPPGGNQPQHF. The DNA for the CDR3 is TGTGCCAGCTCACCACCACCAGGGGGAAATCAGCCCCAGCATTTT.

The gene calls are TRBV5-4 and TRBJ2-6; the D gene is possibly TRBD1 (6 bases). The germline V gene has CDR1 SGHNT and CDR2 YYREEE (reference sequence). This CDR3 is 16 amino acids long. The V end was cut by 5 bases, the J end by 0 bases, with 12 bases between. The DNA of the CDR3 is TGTGCCAGCAGTCCGGGACATCTCTCTGGGGCCAACGTCCTGACTTTC. The encoded protein is CASSPGHLSGANVLTF.